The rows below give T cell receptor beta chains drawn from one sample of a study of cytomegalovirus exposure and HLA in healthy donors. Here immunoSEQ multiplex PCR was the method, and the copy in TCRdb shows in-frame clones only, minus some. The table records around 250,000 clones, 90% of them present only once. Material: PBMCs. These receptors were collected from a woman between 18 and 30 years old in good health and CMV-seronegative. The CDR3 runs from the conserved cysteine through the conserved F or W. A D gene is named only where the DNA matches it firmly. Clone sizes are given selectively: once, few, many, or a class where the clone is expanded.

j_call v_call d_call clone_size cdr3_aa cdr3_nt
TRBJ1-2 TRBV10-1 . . CASSDHSRGYTF TGCGCCAGCAGTGACCACAGTCGAGGCTACACCTTC
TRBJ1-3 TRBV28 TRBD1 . CASSPTGRGGNTIYF TGTGCCAGCAGTCCGACAGGGCGGGGTGGAAACACCATATATTTT
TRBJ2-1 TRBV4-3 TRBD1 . CASSQYPTGGNEQFF TGCGCCAGCAGCCAGTACCCAACAGGGGGCAATGAGCAGTTCTTC
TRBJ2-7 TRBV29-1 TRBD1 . CSVAGDSGYEQYF TGCAGCGTTGCAGGGGACAGCGGTTACGAGCAGTACTTC
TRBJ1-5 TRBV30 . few CAWSRGYSNQPQHF TGTGCCTGGAGTCGCGGTTATAGCAATCAGCCCCAGCATTTT
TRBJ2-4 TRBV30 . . CAWSITGNIQYF TGTGCCTGGAGTATTACAGGAAACATTCAGTACTTC
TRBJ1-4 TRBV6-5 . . CASRELATNEKLFF TGTGCCAGCAGGGAGCTTGCAACTAATGAAAAACTGTTTTTT
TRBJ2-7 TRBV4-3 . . CASSQGTVLEGEQYF TGCGCCAGCAGCCAAGGGACAGTCCTTGAGGGCGAGCAGTACTTC
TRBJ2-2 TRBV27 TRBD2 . CASSPQPSRGGGELFF TGTGCCAGCAGTCCGCAACCATCCCGGGGGGGCGGGGAGCTGTTTTTT
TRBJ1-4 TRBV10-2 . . CASRRSWVGNEKLFF TGCGCCAGCAGGAGGTCCTGGGTGGGTAATGAAAAACTGTTTTTT
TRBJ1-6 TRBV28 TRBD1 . CASSPGQGVNSPLHF TGTGCCAGCAGTCCCGGACAGGGGGTTAATTCACCCCTCCACTTT
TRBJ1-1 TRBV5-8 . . CASRLSPAMNTEAFF TGTGCCAGCAGATTATCCCCCGCTATGAACACTGAAGCTTTCTTT
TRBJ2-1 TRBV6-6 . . CASSYSGVEQFF TGTGCCAGCAGTTACTCAGGGGTTGAGCAGTTCTTC
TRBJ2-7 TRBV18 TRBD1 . CASSPPGQGAYEQYF TGTGCCAGCTCACCACCCGGACAGGGTGCCTACGAGCAGTACTTC
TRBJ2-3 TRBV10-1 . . CASSVGGAKLNTQYF TGCGCCAGCAGTGTGGGGGGGGCAAAGTTGAATACGCAGTATTTT
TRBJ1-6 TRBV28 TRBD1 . CASSLYGTGAHKSPLHF TGTGCCAGCAGTTTATACGGGACAGGGGCCCATAAATCACCCCTCCACTTT
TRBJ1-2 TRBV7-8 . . CASSFTGTSAYGYTF TGTGCCAGCAGCTTCACCGGGACAAGTGCATATGGCTACACCTTC
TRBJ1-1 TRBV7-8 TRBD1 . CASSGRQGVTEAFF TGTGCCAGCAGCGGCCGACAGGGGGTCACTGAAGCTTTCTTT
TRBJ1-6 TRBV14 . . CASSQDPTGVSPLHF TGTGCCAGCAGCCAAGACCCGACGGGAGTTTCACCCCTCCACTTT
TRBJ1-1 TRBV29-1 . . CSVASQRGGTEAFF TGCAGCGTTGCTTCCCAAAGGGGGGGCACTGAAGCTTTCTTT
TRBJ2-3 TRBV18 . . CASSPQGYSTDTQYF TGTGCCAGCTCACCACAGGGGTATAGCACAGATACGCAGTATTTT
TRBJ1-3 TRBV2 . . CASSYGQGNTIYF TGTGCCAGCAGTTACGGACAGGGAAACACCATATATTTT
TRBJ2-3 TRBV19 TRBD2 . CASTTPGLAGQRAQYF TGTGCCAGTACCACCCCGGGGCTAGCGGGGCAACGGGCGCAGTATTTT
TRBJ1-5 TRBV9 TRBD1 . CASSTGGNQPQHF TGTGCCAGCAGTACAGGGGGCAATCAGCCCCAGCATTTT
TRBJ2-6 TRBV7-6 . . CASSLASGVGANVLTF TGTGCCAGCAGCTTAGCCTCCGGGGTAGGGGCCAACGTCCTGACTTTC
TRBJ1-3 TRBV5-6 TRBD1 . CASSPTGVSGNTIYF TGTGCCAGCAGTCCTACAGGGGTCTCTGGAAACACCATATATTTT
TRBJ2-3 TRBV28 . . CASSRVDTQYF TGTGCCAGCTCCAGGGTCGATACGCAGTATTTT
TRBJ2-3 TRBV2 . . CASRKTGLLLGDTQYF TGTGCCAGCAGAAAAACAGGGTTGTTACTCGGAGATACGCAGTATTTT
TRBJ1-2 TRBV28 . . CASRKTTQRNYGYTF TGTGCCAGCAGAAAGACGACACAGAGAAACTATGGCTACACCTTC
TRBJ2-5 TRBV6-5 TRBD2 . CASKRGGFGETQYF TGTGCCAGTAAGCGGGGGGGATTTGGAGAGACCCAGTACTTC
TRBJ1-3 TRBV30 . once CAWSALRQSGNTIYF TGTGCCTGGAGTGCCCTGAGGCAGTCTGGAAACACCATATATTTT
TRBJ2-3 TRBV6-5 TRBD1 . CASSYRTGGLDTQYF TGTGCCAGCAGTTATAGGACAGGGGGATTGGATACGCAGTATTTT
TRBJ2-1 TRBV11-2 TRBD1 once CASSSITGGNEQFF TGTGCCAGCAGCTCGATTACAGGGGGGAATGAGCAGTTCTTC
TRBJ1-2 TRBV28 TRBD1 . CASSLGTVYGYTF TGTGCCAGCAGTTTAGGGACAGTCTATGGCTACACCTTC
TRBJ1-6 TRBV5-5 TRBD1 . CASSLQGTPLHF TGTGCCAGCAGCTTACAGGGGACACCCCTCCACTTT
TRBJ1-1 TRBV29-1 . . CSAGNAGGNTEAFF TGCAGCGCGGGGAACGCGGGGGGGAACACTGAAGCTTTCTTT
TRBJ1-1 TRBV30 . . CAWGDSTEAFF TGTGCCTGGGGAGACAGCACTGAAGCTTTCTTT
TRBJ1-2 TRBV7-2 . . CASSLIQAYGGGYTF TGTGCCAGCAGCTTAATACAGGCGTACGGTGGTGGCTACACCTTC